Measured by frequency, the clone carrying this T cell receptor beta chain is medium-sized. The source of the sample is a study of CD8 T cells in cerebrospinal fluid in Alzheimer's disease. At the level of the study: Two single-cell methods, plate-based nested PCR and droplet-based sequencing, assessed CSF clonal expansion.

This CDR3 is 11 amino acids long. CDR1 is MNHEY, CDR2 SVGAGI, per germline. One entry per CDR3 protein, without DNA, is what TCRdb gives after re-calling the 10x single-cell sequencing reads. The sample has roughly 800 distinct CDR3 sequences. As a neurodegenerative disease comparison group, Parkinson's disease patients were sampled. This chain links TRBV6-5 with TRBJ2-7. Sequencing was done on a sample of cerebrospinal fluid. The origin of this receptor is a human donor with Parkinson's disease. The CDR3 protein is CASSSTYEQYF.